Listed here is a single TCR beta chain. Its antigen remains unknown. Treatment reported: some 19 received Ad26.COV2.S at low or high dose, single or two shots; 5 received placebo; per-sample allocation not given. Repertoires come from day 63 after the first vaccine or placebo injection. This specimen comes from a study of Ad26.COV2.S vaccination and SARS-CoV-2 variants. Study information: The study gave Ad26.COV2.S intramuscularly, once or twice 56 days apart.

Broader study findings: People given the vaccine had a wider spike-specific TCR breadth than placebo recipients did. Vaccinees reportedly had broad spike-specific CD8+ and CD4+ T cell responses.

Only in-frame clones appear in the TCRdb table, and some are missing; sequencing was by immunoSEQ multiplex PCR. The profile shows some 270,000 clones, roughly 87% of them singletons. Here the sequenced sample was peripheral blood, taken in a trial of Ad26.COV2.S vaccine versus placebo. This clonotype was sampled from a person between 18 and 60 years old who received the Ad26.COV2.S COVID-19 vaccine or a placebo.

The CDR3 is CASSQDRASGSVSYNEQFF. Written as DNA, the CDR3 is TGCGCCAGCAGCCAAGATCGTGCTAGCGGGAGTGTATCCTACAATGAGCAGTTCTTC. This chain joins TRBV4-1 and TRBJ2-1, with 10 bases aligning to TRBD2. The trim removed 0 bases at V and 1 base at J, leaving 9 bases unmatched. The CDR3 spans 19 residues. Germline CDR1 and CDR2: MGHRA and YSYEKL.